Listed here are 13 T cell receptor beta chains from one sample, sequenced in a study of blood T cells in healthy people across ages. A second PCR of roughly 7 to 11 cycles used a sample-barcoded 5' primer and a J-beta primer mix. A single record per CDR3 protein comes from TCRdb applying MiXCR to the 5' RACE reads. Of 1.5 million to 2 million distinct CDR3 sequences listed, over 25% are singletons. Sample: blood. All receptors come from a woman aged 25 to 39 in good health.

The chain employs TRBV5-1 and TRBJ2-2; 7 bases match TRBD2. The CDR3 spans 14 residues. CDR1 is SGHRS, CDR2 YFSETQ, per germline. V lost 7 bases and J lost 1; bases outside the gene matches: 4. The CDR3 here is CASRSGMNTGELFF. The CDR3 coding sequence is TGCGCCAGCCGGAGCGGGATGAACACCGGGGAGCTGTTTTTT.

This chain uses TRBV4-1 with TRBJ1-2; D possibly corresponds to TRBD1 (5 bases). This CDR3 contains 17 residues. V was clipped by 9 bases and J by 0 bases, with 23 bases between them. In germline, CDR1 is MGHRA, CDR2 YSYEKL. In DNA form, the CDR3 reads TGCGCCAGTGTAAACCAAAGAACAGGTCATGCTAACTATGGCTACACCTTC. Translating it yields CASVNQRTGHANYGYTF.

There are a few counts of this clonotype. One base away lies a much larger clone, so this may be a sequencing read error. The CDR3 is CSAWDRGSYEQYF. In DNA, the CDR3 is TGCAGTGCTTGGGACAGGGGGAGCTACGAGCAGTACTTC. This chain uses TRBV20-1 with TRBJ2-7; 11 bases agree with TRBD1. The CDR3 has 13 residues. Germline CDR1 and CDR2: DFQATT and SNEGSKA (reference sequence). V shed 5 bases and J 3 bases; nucleotides not matched to a gene: 3.

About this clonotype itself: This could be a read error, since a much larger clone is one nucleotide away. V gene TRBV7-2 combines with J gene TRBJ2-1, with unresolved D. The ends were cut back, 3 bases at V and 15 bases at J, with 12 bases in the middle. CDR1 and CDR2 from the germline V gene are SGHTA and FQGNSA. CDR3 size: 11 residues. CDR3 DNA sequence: TGTGCCAGCAGCTTCGACGATGGATGGTTCTTC. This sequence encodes CASSFDDGWFF.

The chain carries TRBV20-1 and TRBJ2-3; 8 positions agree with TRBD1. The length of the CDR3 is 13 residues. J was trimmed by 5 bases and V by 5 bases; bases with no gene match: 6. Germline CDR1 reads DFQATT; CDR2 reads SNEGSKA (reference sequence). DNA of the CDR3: TGCAGTGCTGGGGGACAGGTTGAAGATACGCAGTATTTT. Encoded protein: CSAGGQVEDTQYF.

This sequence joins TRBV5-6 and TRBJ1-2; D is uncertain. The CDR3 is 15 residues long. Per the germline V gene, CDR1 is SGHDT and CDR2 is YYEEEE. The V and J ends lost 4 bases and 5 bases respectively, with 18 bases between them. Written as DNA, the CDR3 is TGTGCCAGCAGCCCCCCTGAGGTATTAGTTTATGGCTACACCTTC. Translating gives CASSPPEVLVYGYTF.

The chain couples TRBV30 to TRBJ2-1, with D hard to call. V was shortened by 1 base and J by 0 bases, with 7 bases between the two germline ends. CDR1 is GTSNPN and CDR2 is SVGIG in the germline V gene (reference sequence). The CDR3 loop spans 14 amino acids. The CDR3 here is CAWSASSSYNEQFF. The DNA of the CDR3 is TGTGCCTGGAGTGCGAGTAGCTCCTACAATGAGCAGTTCTTC. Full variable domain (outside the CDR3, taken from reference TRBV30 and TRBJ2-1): SQTIHQWPATLVQPVGSPLSLECTVEGTSNPNLYWYRQAAGRGLQLLFYSVGIGQISSEVPQNLSASRPQDRQFILSSKKLLLSDSGFYLCAWSASSSYNEQFFGPGTRLTVL.

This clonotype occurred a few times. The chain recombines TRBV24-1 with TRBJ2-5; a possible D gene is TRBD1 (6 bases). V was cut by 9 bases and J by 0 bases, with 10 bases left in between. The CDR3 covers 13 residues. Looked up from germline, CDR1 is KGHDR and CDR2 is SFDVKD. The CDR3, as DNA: TGTGCCACCCAGGGGTCCTACCAAGAGACCCAGTACTTC. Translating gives CATQGSYQETQYF.

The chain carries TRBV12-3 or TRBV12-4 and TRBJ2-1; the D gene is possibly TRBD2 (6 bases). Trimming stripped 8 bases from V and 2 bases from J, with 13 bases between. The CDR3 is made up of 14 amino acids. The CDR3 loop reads CASGRGHPYNEQFF. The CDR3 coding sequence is TGTGCCAGCGGGCGGGGCCACCCCTACAATGAGCAGTTCTTC.

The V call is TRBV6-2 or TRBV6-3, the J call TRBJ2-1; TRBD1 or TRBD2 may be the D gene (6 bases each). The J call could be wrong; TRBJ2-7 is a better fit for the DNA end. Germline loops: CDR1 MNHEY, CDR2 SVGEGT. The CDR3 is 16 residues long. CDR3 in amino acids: CASSSRGLGSYNEQYF. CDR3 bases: TGTGCCAGCAGCTCTCGGGGGCTCGGGTCCTACAATGAGCAGTACTTC.

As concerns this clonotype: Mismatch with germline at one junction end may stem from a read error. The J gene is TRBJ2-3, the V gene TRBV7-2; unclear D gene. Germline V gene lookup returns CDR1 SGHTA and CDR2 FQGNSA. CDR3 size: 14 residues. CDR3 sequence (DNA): TGTGCCGGCAGCTTAGGGCAACAGACAGATACGCAGTATTTT. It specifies CAGSLGQQTDTQYF.

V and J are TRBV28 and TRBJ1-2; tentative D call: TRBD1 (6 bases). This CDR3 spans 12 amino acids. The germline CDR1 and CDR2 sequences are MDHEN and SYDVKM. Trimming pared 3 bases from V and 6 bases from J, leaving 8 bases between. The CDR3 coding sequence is TGTGCCAGCAGTTTGTACAGGGATGGCTACACCTTC. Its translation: CASSLYRDGYTF.

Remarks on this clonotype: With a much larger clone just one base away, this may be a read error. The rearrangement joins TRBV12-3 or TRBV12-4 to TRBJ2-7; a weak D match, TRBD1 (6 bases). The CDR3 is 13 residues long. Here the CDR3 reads CVTAADRTYEQYF. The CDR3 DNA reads TGTGTCACCGCGGCGGACAGAACCTACGAGCAGTACTTC.